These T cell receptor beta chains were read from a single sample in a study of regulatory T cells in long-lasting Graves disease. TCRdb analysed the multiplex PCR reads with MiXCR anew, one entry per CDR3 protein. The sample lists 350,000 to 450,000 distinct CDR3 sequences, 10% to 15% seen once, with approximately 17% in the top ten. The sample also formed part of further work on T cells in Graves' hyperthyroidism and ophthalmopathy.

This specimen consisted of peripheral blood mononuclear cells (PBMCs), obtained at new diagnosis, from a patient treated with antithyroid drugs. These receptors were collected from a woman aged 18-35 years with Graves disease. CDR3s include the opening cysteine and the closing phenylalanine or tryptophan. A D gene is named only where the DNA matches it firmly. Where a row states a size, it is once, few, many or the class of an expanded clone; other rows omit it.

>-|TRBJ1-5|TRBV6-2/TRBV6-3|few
TGTGCCAGCCACAGGGAAGGCAATCAGCCCCAGCATTTT
CASHREGNQPQHF
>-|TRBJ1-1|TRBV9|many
TGTGCCAGCACCCCAATCGCTGGGGTGGACACTGAAGCTTTCTTT
CASTPIAGVDTEAFF
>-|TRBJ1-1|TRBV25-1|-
TGTGCCAGCAGTTCCCTAGGGAAAGCTTTCTTT
CASSSLGKAFF
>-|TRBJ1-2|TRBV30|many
TGTGCCTGGTCCGGCCTGGAAAGGGGCTATGGCTACACCTTC
CAWSGLERGYGYTF
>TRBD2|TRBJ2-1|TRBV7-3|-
TGTGCCAGCAGCTTAGGCGGGGGTTATTCCTCCTACAATGAGCAGTTCTTC
CASSLGGGYSSYNEQFF
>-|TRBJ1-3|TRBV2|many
TGTGCCAGCAGGTACAGCTCTGGAAACACCATATATTTT
CASRYSSGNTIYF
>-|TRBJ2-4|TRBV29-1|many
TGCAGCGTTGGAAGTCGGATTGGCGCCAAAAACATTCAGTACTTC
CSVGSRIGAKNIQYF
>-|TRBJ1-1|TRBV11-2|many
TGTGCCAGCAGCTTACAGGGGTTGAACACTGAAGCTTTCTTT
CASSLQGLNTEAFF
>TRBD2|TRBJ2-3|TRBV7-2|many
TGTGCCGCCTATGCGGGAGTTAGCACAGATACGCAGTATTTT
CAAYAGVSTDTQYF
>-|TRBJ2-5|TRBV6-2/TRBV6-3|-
TGTGCCAGCAGCCATCGACTCAGGGAGACCCAGTACTTC
CASSHRLRETQYF
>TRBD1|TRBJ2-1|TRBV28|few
TGTGCCAGCAGTTTAAGGGGGGCCGGGACAGGGGCCTACAATGAGCAGTTCTTC
CASSLRGAGTGAYNEQFF
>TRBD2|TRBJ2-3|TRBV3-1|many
TGTGCCAGCAGCGGGACTAGCGCAGATACGCAGTATTTT
CASSGTSADTQYF
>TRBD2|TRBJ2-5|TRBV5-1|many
TGCGCCAGCAGCTTCGTCGCCGGACTAGCGGGAGGGAAAGAGACCCAGTACTTC
CASSFVAGLAGGKETQYF
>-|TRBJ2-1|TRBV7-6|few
TGTGCCAGCAGTTTAGAGCGAGAGCAGTTCTTC
CASSLEREQFF
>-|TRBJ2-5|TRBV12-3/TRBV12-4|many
TGTGCCAGCACCTTTGGGAGGGGGCCCGATCCTCAAGAGACCCAGTACTTC
CASTFGRGPDPQETQYF
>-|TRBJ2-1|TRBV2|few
TGTGCCAGCAGTCACGGACCCCCCGCCGATGAGCAGTTCTTC
CASSHGPPADEQFF
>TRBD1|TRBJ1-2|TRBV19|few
TGTGCCAGTAGTATGGAACAGGGGTTATATGGCTACACCTTC
CASSMEQGLYGYTF
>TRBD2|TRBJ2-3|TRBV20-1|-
TGCAGTGCTCCAAGGCTAGCGGGGGGCACAGATACGCAGTATTTT
CSAPRLAGGTDTQYF
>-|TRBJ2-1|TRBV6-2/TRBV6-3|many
TGTGCCAGCTTGGGCGGGGCAGGGGTTTCAGATGAGCAGTTCTTC
CASLGGAGVSDEQFF
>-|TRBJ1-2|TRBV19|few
TGTGCCAGTAGTATATGGGGACTCCCAAACTATGGCTACACCTTC
CASSIWGLPNYGYTF
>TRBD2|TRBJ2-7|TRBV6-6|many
TGTGCCAGCAGTTACTCGGCGGGAGTGTACGAGCAGTACTTC
CASSYSAGVYEQYF
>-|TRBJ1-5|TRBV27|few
TGTGCCAGCAGACCCGGGGGGGTTGGCAATCAGCCCCAGCATTTT
CASRPGGVGNQPQHF
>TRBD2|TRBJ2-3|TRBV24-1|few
TGTGCCACCAGTGACCCCGGGACTAGCGGGAGCCCGACGCAGTATTTT
CATSDPGTSGSPTQYF
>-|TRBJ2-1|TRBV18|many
TGTGCCAGCTCACCACCGGACTCCTACAATGAGCAGTTCTTC
CASSPPDSYNEQFF
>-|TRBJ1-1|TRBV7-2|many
TGTGCCAGCAGCCCCTACTTAACACGGGACACTGAAGCTTTCTTT
CASSPYLTRDTEAFF
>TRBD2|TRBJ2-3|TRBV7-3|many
TGTGCCAGCGGACTAGCGGGGGGGAGCACAGATACGCAGTATTTT
CASGLAGGSTDTQYF
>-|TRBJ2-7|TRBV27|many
TGTGCCAGCAGTTTCTGGGACTCCTCTTTCGACGAGCAGTACTTC
CASSFWDSSFDEQYF
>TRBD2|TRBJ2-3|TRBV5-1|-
TGCGCCAGCAGCCCCGCGGGGGGGGGCGATACGCAGTATTTT
CASSPAGGGDTQYF
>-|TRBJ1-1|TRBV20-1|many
TGCAGTGTGGGGCAGGGAAGCACTGAAGCTTTCTTT
CSVGQGSTEAFF